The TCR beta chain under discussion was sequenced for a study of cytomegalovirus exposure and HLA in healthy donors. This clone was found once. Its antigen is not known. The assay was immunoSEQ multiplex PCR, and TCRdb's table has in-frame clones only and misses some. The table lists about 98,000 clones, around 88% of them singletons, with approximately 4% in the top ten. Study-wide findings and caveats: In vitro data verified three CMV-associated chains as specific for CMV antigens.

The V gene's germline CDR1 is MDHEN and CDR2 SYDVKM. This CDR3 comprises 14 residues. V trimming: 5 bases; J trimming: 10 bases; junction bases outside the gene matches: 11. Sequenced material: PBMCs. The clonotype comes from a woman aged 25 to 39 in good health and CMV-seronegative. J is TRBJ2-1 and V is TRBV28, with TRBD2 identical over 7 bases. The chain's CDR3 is CASSPAPRGGEQFF. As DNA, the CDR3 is TGTGCCAGCAGTCCCGCGCCGCGGGGAGGGGAGCAGTTCTTC.